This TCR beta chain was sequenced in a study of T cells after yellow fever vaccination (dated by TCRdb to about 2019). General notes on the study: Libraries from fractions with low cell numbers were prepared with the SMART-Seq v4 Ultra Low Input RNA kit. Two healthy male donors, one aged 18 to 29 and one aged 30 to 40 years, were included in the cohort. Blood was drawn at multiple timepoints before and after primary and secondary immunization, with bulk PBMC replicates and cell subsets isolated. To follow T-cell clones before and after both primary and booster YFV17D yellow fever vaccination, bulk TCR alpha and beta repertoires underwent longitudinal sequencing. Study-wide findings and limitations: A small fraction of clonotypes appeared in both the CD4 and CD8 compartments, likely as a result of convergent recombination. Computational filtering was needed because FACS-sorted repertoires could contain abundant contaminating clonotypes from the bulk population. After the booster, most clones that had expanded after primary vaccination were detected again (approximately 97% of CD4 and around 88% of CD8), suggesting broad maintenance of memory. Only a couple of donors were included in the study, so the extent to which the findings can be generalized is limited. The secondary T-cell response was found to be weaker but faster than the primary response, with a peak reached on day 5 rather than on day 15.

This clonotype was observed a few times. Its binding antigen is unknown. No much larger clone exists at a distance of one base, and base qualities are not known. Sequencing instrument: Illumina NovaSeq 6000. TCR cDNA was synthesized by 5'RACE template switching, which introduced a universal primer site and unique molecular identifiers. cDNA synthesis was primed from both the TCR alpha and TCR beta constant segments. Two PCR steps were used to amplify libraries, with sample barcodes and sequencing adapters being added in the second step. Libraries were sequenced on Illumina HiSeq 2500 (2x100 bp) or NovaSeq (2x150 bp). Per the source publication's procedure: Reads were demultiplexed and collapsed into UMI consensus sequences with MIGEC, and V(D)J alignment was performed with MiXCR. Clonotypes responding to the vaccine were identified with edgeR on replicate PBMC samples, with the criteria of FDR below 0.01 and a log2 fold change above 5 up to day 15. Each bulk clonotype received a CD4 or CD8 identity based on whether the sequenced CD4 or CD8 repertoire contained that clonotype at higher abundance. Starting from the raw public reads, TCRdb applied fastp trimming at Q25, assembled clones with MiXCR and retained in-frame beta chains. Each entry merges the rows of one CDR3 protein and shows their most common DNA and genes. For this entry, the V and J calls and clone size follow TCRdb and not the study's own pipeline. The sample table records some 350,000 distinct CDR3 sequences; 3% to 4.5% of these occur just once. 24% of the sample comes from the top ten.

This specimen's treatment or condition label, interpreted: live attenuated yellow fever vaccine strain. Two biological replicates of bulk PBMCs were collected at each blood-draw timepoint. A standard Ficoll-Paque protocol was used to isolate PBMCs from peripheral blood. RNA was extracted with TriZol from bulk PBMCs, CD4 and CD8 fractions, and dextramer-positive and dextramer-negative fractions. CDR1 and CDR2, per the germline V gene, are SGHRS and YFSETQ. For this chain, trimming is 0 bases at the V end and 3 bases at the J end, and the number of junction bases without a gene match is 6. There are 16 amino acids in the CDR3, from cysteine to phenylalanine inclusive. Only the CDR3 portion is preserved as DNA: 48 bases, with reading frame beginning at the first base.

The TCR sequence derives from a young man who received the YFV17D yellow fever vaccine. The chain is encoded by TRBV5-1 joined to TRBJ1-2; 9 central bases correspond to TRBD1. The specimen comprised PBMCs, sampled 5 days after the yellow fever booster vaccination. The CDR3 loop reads CASSLGTGVFDYGYTF. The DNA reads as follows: TGCGCCAGCAGCTTGGGGACAGGGGTATTTGACTATGGCTACACCTTC.